A single sample gave rise to the 7 T cell receptor beta chains below, sequenced in a study of blood T cell repertoires in COVID-19. Sequenced by immunoSEQ multiplex PCR; TCRdb stores in-frame clones only, minus some. The data contain roughly 240,000 clones, 86% of them singletons. Sequenced input: peripheral blood. These receptors came from a woman of 80 years or more with COVID-19, enrolled during active disease.

This clone has only one observation. The V gene is TRBV11-3, the J gene TRBJ1-5, with D perhaps matching TRBD1 (5 bases). Trimming removed 6 bases at V and 7 bases at J, with 13 bases between. Per germline, CDR1 SGHNT and CDR2 YENEEA. CDR3 length: 13 residues. In nucleotides, the CDR3 is TGTGCCAGCAGACACAGGATATGGCAGCCCCAGCATTTT. As protein: CASRHRIWQPQHF.

This clone occurred a few times. The gene calls are TRBV4-3 and TRBJ1-3; D may be TRBD1 (6 bases). V was clipped by 6 bases and J by 4 bases, with 22 bases between them. The CDR3 runs 17 residues. Germline V gene data show CDR1 as LGHNA and CDR2 as YSLEER. CDR3 coding DNA: TGCGCCAGCAGTCCGGTGGTAATGGGGGCATCCGGAAACACCATATATTTT. Translating gives CASSPVVMGASGNTIYF.

This rearrangement joins TRBV5-1 to TRBJ2-5; a possible D gene is TRBD2 (5 bases). Trimming took 3 bases from V and 4 from J, leaving 7 bases between them. Germline V gives CDR1 SGHRS, CDR2 YFSETQ. This CDR3 has 12 amino acids. CDR3: CASSYEGETQYF. The CDR3 DNA reads as TGCGCCAGCAGCTATGAGGGAGAGACCCAGTACTTC.

In nucleotides, the CDR3 is TGTGCCAGCTCGCCCCGGGATAACGTCTACGAGCAGTACTTC. Its translation: CASSPRDNVYEQYF. The genes are TRBV18 and TRBJ2-7, with D perhaps TRBD2 (5 bases). The V gene lost 6 bases and the J gene lost 3 bases, with 15 bases spanning the gap. CDR1 and CDR2 (germline): KGHSH, LQKENI. This CDR3 spans 14 amino acids.

This chain links TRBV28 with TRBJ1-2; maybe TRBD1 (6 bases). The V end lost 6 bases, the J end lost 7 bases, and 18 bases lay between the germline ends. Germline CDR1 reads MDHEN; CDR2 reads SYDVKM. The CDR3 is 14 residues long. As DNA, the CDR3 is TGTGCCAGCAGGACCCGGGGGGCATTTGCTGGCTACACCTTC. Translated: CASRTRGAFAGYTF.

The CDR3, as DNA: TGCGCCAGCAGCCAGAACGGCAGGGGGAGCACAGATACGCAGTATTTT. This sequence encodes CASSQNGRGSTDTQYF. This chain uses TRBV4-1 with TRBJ2-3, with TRBD1 matching over 7 bases. After removal of 3 bases from V and 0 bases from J, the junction contained 6 bases not matched to a gene. The CDR3 runs to 16 residues. The germline V gene encodes CDR1 MGHRA and CDR2 YSYEKL.

This sequence joins TRBV28 and TRBJ2-7; 10 bases align to TRBD2. Trimming cost V 5 bases and J 2 bases; bases outside gene matches: 3. The CDR3 length is 14 residues. Germline CDR1 MDHEN, CDR2 SYDVKM. The DNA for the CDR3 is TGTGCCAGCAGTCCTAGCGGGGGAACCTACGAGCAGTACGTC. This sequence encodes CASSPSGGTYEQYV.